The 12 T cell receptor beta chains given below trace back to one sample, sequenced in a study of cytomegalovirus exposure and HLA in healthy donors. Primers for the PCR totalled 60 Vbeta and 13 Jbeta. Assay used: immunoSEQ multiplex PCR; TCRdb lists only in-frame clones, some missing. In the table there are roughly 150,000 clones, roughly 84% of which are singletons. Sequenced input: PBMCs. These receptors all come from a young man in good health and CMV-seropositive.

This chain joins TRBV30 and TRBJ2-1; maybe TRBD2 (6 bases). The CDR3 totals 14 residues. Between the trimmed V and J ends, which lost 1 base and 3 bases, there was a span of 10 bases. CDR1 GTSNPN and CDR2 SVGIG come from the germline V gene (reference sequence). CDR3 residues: CAWSADYLYNEQFF. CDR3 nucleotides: TGTGCCTGGAGTGCGGACTACCTCTACAATGAGCAGTTCTTC.

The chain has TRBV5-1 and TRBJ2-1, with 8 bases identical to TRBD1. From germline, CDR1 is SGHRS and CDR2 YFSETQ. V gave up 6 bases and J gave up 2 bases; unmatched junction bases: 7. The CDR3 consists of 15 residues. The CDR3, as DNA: TGCGCCAGCATTCCAGGACAGGGTACCTACAATGAGCAGTTCTTC. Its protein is CASIPGQGTYNEQFF.

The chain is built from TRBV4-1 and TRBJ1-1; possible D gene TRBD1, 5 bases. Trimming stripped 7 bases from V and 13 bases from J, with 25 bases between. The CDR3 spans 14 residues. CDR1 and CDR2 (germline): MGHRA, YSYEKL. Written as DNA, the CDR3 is TGCGCCAGCAAATTGGACTATAGGGACGACTTGGTTTTCTTT. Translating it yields CASKLDYRDDLVFF.

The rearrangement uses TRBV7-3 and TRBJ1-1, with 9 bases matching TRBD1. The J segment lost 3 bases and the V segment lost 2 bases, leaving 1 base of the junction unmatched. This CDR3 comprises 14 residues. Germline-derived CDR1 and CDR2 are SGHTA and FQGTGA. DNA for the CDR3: TGTGCCAGCAGCTTACGACAGGGGGACACTGAAGCTTTCTTT. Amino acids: CASSLRQGDTEAFF.

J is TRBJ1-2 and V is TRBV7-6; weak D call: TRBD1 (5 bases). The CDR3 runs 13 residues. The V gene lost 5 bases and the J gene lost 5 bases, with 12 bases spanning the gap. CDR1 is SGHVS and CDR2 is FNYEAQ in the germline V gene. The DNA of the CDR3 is TGTGCCAGCAGCCCGCAGGGTCAGTATGGCTACACCTTC. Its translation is CASSPQGQYGYTF. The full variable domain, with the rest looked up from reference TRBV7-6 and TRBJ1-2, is GAGVSQSPRYKVTKRGQDVALRCDPISGHVSLYWYRQALGQGPEFLTYFNYEAQQDKSGLPNDRFSAERPEGSISTLTIQRTEQRDSAMYRCASSPQGQYGYTFGSGTRLTVV.

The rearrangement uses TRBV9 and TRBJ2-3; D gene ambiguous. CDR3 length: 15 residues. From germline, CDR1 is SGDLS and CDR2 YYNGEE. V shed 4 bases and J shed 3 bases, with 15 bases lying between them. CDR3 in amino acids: CASSPRLTGTDTQYF. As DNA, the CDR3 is TGTGCCAGCAGCCCCCGACTGACGGGTACAGATACGCAGTATTTT.

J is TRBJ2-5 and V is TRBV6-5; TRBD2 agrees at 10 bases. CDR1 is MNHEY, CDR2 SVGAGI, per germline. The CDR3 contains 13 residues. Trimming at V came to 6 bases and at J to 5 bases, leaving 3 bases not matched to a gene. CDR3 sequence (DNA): TGTGCCAGCAGGCTAGCGGGAGTGGAGACCCAGTACTTC. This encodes CASRLAGVETQYF.

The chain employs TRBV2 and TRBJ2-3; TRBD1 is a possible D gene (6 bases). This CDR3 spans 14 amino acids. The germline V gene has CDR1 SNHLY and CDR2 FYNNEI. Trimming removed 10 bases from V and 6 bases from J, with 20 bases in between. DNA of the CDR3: TGTGCCACCAGGTGGGACACGGGGTCTGATACGCAGTATTTT. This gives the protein CATRWDTGSDTQYF.

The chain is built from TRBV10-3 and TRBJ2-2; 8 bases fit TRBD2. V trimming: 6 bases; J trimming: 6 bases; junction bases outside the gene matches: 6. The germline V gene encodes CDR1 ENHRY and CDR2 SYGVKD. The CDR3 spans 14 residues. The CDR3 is CAIRGTSGPGELFF. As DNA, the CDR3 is TGTGCCATCAGGGGCACTAGCGGACCCGGGGAGCTGTTTTTT.

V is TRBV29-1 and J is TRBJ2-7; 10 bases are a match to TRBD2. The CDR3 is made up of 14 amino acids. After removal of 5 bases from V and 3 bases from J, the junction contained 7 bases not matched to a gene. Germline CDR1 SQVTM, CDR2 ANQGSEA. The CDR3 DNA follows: TGCAGCGTTCAACTAGCGGGACAATTCTACGAGCAGTACTTC. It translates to CSVQLAGQFYEQYF.

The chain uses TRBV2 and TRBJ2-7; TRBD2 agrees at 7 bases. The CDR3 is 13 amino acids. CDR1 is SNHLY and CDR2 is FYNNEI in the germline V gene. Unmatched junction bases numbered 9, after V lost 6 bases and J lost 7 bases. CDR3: CASRGTTPWEQYF. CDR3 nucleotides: TGTGCCAGCAGGGGGACTACTCCCTGGGAGCAGTACTTC.

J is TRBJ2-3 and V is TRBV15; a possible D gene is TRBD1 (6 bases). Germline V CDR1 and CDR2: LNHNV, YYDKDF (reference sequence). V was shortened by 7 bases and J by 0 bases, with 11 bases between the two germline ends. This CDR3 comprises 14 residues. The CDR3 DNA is TGTGCCACCACCATGGACAGTAGCACAGATACGCAGTATTTT. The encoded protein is CATTMDSSTDTQYF.